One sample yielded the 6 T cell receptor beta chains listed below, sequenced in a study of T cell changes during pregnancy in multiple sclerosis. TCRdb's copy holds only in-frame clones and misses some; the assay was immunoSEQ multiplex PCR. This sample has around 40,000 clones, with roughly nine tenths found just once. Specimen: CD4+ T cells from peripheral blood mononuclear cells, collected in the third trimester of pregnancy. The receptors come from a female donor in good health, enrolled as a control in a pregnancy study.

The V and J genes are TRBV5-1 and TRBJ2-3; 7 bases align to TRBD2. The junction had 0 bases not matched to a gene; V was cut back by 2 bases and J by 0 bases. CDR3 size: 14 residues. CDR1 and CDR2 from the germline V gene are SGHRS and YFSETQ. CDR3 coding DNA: TGCGCCAGCAGCTTTAGCGGGAGCACAGATACGCAGTATTTT. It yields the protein CASSFSGSTDTQYF.

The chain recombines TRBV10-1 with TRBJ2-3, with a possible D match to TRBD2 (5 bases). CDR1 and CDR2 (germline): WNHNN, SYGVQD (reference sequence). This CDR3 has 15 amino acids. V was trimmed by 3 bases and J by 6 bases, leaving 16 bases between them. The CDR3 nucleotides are TGCGCCAGCAGTGACCCCCGGGGATCTGGGGATACGCAGTATTTT. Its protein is CASSDPRGSGDTQYF.

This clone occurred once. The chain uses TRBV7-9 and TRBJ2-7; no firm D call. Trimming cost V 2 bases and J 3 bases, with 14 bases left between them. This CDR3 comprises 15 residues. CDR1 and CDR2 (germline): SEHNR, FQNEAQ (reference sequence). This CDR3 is CASSLTERKSYEQYF. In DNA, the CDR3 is TGTGCCAGCAGCTTAACAGAGAGAAAAAGCTACGAGCAGTACTTC.

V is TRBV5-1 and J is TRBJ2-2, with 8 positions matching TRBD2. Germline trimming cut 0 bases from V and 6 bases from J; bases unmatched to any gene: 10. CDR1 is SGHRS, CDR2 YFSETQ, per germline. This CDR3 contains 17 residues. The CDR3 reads CASSLVGGRRGAGELFF. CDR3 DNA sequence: TGCGCCAGCAGCTTGGTAGGCGGGAGGCGTGGCGCCGGGGAGCTGTTTTTT.

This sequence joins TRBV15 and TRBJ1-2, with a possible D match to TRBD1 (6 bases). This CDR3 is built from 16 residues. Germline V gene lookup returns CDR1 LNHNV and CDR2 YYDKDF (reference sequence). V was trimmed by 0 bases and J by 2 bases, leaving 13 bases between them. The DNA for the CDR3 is TGTGCCACCAGCAGAGAGAGGGGGGGGCAGAACTATGGCTACACCTTC. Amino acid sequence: CATSRERGGQNYGYTF.

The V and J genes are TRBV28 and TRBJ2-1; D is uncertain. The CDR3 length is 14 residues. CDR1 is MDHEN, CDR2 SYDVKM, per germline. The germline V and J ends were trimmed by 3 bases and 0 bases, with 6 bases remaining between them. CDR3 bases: TGTGCCAGCAGTTTCGCGAGCTCCTACAATGAGCAGTTCTTC. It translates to CASSFASSYNEQFF.